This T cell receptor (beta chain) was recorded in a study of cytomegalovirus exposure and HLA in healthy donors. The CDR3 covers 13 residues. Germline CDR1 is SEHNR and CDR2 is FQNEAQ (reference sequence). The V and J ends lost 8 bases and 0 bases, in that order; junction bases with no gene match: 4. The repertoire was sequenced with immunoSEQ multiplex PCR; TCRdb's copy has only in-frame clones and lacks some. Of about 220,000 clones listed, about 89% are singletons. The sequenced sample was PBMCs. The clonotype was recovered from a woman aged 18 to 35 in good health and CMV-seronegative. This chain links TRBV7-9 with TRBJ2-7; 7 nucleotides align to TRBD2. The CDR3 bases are TGTGCCAGCGCGGGAGAAAGCTCCTACGAGCAGTACTTC. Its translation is CASAGESSYEQYF.